A single sample is the source of the 5 T cell receptor beta chains below, sequenced in a study of cytomegalovirus exposure and HLA in healthy donors. 13 Jbeta primers and 60 Vbeta primers were used for the PCR. Here immunoSEQ multiplex PCR was the method, and the copy in TCRdb shows in-frame clones only, minus some. Its table records just over 50,000 clones. Sample: PBMCs. Receptors originate from an older woman in good health and CMV-seropositive.

The DNA for the CDR3 is TGTGCCAGCAGTAGCGGGACTAGAGGGTACGAGCAGTACTTC. Encoded protein: CASSSGTRGYEQYF. The genes are TRBV28 and TRBJ2-7; 8 bases match TRBD2. With 5 bases clipped from V and 4 bases from J, the junction kept 7 bases outside the gene matches. The length of the CDR3 is 14 residues. Germline V gene lookup returns CDR1 MDHEN and CDR2 SYDVKM.

V gene TRBV5-1 combines with J gene TRBJ2-1; TRBD2 matches 11 bases. Germline V CDR1 and CDR2: SGHRS, YFSETQ. The V segment lost 3 bases and the J segment 5 bases; nucleotides outside the gene matches: 4. CDR3 length: 15 residues. The CDR3 loop is CASSSTSGADNEQFF. The CDR3 DNA follows: TGCGCCAGCAGCTCGACTAGCGGGGCCGACAATGAGCAGTTCTTC.

This chain uses TRBV5-5 with TRBJ1-1; the D gene is possibly TRBD1 (5 bases). This CDR3 spans 14 amino acids. Germline CDR1 is SGHKS and CDR2 is YYEKEE (reference sequence). Trimming stripped 6 bases from V and 1 base from J, with 13 bases between. CDR3 DNA sequence: TGTGCCAGCACCCGACAGTTTCGGAACACTGAAGCTTTCTTT. This sequence encodes CASTRQFRNTEAFF.

The chain joins TRBV19 to TRBJ2-4; possible D gene TRBD1, 7 bases. Germline V CDR1 and CDR2: LNHDA, SQIVND (reference sequence). V dropped 3 bases and J dropped 6 bases, with 12 bases sitting between them. The CDR3 sequence is 14 residues long. The CDR3 loop is CASSMEGALNIQYF. The CDR3 DNA sequence: TGTGCCAGTAGTATGGAGGGGGCCCTAAACATTCAGTACTTC. Full variable domain (remainder filled in from reference TRBV19 and TRBJ2-4): DGGITQSPKYLFRKEGQNVTLSCEQNLNHDAMYWYRQDPGQGLRLIYYSQIVNDFQKGDIAEGYSVSREKKESFPLTVTSAQKNPTAFYLCASSMEGALNIQYFGAGTRLSVL.

V and J are TRBV19 and TRBJ1-1, with a possible D match to TRBD1 (5 bases). Germline loops: CDR1 LNHDA, CDR2 SQIVND (reference sequence). This CDR3 is built from 12 residues. V lost 7 bases to trimming and J lost 3 bases, with 9 bases between them. The CDR3 DNA reads as TGTGCCAGTACCCTAGGGGACACTGAAGCTTTCTTT. Translation gives CASTLGDTEAFF. Together with reference TRBV19 and TRBJ1-1, the CDR3 gives the full variable domain: DGGITQSPKYLFRKEGQNVTLSCEQNLNHDAMYWYRQDPGQGLRLIYYSQIVNDFQKGDIAEGYSVSREKKESFPLTVTSAQKNPTAFYLCASTLGDTEAFFGQGTRLTVV.